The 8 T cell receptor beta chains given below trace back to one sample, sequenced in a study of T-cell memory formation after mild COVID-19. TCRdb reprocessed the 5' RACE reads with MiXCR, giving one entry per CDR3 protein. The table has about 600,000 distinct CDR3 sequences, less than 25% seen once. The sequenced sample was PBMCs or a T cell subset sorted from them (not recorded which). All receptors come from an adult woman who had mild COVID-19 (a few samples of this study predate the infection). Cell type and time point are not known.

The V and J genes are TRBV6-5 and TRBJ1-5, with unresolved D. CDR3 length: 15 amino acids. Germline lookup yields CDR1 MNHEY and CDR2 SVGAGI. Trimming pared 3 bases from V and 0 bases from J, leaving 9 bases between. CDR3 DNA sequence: TGTGCCAGCAGTTATAAACCCTATAGCAATCAGCCCCAGCATTTT. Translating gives CASSYKPYSNQPQHF.

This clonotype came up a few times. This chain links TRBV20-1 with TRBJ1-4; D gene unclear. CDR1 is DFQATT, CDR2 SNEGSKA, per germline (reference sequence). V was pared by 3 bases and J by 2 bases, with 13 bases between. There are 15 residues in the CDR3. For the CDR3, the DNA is TGCAGTGCTAGGGAGGGAGCCCGGACTAATGAAAAACTGTTTTTT. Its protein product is CSAREGARTNEKLFF.

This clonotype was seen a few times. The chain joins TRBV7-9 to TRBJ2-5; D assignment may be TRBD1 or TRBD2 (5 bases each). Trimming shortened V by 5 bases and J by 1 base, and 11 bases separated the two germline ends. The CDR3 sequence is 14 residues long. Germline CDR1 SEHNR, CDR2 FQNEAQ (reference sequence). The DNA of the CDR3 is TGTGCCAGCAGCGCCGGGGCCGGCCAAGAGACCCAGTACTTC. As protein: CASSAGAGQETQYF.

The CDR3 reads CASSLRHLGVLAGGNEQFF. The CDR3 region has the DNA TGCGCCAGCAGCTTACGACACCTCGGGGTACTAGCGGGAGGCAATGAGCAGTTCTTC. The chain joins TRBV5-1 to TRBJ2-1, with TRBD2 matching 12 bases. The germline gives CDR1 SGHRS, CDR2 YFSETQ. The CDR3 has 19 amino acids. The ends lost 2 bases at V and 6 bases at J; junction bases unmatched: 15.

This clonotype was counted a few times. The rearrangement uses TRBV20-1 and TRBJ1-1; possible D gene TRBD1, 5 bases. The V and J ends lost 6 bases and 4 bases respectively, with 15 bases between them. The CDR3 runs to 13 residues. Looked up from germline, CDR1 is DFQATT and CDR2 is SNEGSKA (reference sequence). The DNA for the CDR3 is TGCAGTGCCGCGGGGGGGAGAGCCACTGAAGCTTTCTTT. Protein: CSAAGGRATEAFF.

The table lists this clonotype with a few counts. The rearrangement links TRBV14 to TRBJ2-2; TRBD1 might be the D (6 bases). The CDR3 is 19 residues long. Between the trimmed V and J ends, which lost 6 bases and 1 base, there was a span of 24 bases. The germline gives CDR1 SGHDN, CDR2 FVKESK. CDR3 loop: CASSPKLYQSGQNTGELFF. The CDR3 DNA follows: TGTGCCAGCAGTCCCAAGCTATATCAATCGGGACAGAACACCGGGGAGCTGTTTTTT.

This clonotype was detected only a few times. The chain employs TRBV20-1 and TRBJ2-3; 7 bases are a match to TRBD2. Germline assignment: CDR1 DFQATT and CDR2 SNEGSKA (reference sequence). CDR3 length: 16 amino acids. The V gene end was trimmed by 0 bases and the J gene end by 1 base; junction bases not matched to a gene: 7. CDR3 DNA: TGCAGTGCTAGAGATCGGAGACGGGGGGGCACAGATACGCAGTATTTT. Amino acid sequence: CSARDRRRGGTDTQYF.

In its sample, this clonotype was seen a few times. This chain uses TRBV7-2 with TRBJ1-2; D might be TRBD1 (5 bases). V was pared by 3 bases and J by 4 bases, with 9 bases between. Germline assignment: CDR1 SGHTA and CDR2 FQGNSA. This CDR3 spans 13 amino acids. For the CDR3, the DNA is TGTGCCAGCAGCTTTGACAGCCTCTATGGCTACACCTTC. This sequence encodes CASSFDSLYGYTF.